Sequencing of this TCR beta chain was carried out in a study of T cells after yellow fever vaccination. V lost 0 bases and J 6 bases, leaving 14 bases between the germline ends. Germline V gene sequence: CDR1 LGHNA, CDR2 YSLEER. The length of the CDR3 is 16 residues. As TCR cDNA was made by 5'RACE template switching, a universal primer site and UMIs were added. A single record per CDR3 protein comes from TCRdb applying MiXCR to the 5' RACE reads. The top ten hold just under 3% of the sample, which has approximately 180,000 distinct CDR3 sequences, roughly 6.4% seen once. Concerning this clonotype: Its cognate antigen is unknown.

Points from the study as a whole: The study re-detected most primary-vaccination clones after the booster (approximately 96% CD4, 85% to 90% CD8). In FACS-sorted repertoires, abundant clonotypes from the bulk population could appear as contaminants.

The source is a man in his late teens or twenties who received the YFV17D yellow fever vaccine. The chain links TRBV4-3 to TRBJ2-2, with D unresolved. The source material was CD4+ T cells sorted from PBMCs, sampled on the day of the first yellow fever vaccination. The CDR3 reads CASSQDLQRPAGELFF. The CDR3 DNA sequence: TGCGCCAGCAGCCAAGATTTACAGCGCCCGGCCGGGGAGCTGTTTTTT.